This TCR beta chain was captured in a study of blood T cell repertoires in COVID-19. Study details: Italy, Spain and the United States were the sources of the convalescent and acute COVID-19 samples.

CDR1 and CDR2 from the germline V gene are SGHNT and YYREEE (reference sequence). The CDR3 has 14 residues. V shed 4 bases, J shed 2 bases, and the junction held 5 bases outside the gene matches. Repertoires were generated with immunoSEQ multiplex PCR, while TCRdb's copy carries only in-frame clones and drops some. The sample consists of about 360,000 clones, about 88% of them appearing once. V gene TRBV5-4 combines with J gene TRBJ2-7; 8 nucleotides line up with TRBD1. The sample comprised peripheral blood. The origin of this receptor is a woman aged 60-75 years with COVID-19, enrolled during active disease. CDR3 region: CASSARQGTYEQYF. In nucleotides, the CDR3 is TGTGCCAGCAGCGCCCGACAGGGGACCTACGAGCAGTACTTC.